This TCR beta chain was obtained from a study of blood T cell repertoires in COVID-19. Study context: Nucleic acid was either cDNA or gDNA, and it came from T cells, B-cell-depleted T cells, or PBMCs.

This CDR3 has 15 amino acids. The germline CDR1 and CDR2 sequences are SEHNR and FQNEAQ (reference sequence). V trimming: 5 bases; J trimming: 3 bases; junction bases outside the gene matches: 6. Authors' analysis steps: Using reference gene primer amplification, nucleated cell counts were estimated. Data came from immunoSEQ multiplex PCR; TCRdb stores just in-frame clones and leaves some out. V and J calls and clone size are as listed in that table; D and trimming were resolved from the DNA. The data hold about 190,000 clones, with around 80% observed a single time. The TCR was taken from a human donor in a cohort sampled during active COVID-19. J is TRBJ2-2 and V is TRBV7-9; TRBD2 agrees at 7 bases. The sequenced sample was peripheral blood. This CDR3 reads CASSQLARHTGELFF. The CDR3 DNA follows: TGTGCCAGCAGCCAACTAGCGAGACACACCGGGGAGCTGTTTTTT.